This T cell receptor (beta chain) is drawn from a study of shared clonotypes between healthy human individuals. Broader study findings: Memory subsets generally showed lower estimated richness than naive subsets.

Worth noting for this clone: Its antigen is unknown.

Measured with immunoSEQ multiplex PCR; TCRdb has only the in-frame clones, and not every one. This table has millions of clones, less than 95% appearing once. Terminally differentiated effector memory CD45RA+ cells were excluded from the naive CD8 cells, which were CD45RO-negative and positively selected for CCR7. The CDR3 runs 17 residues. Germline assignment: CDR1 SGHDT and CDR2 YYEEEE. The V and J ends lost 2 bases and 0 bases respectively, with 14 bases between them. The TCR sequence derives from a young man in good health. The genes are TRBV5-6 and TRBJ2-2; D not certain. Sequences were obtained from naive CD8+ T cells sorted from blood. The CDR3 loop is CASSFLVSLSNTGELFF. DNA of the CDR3: TGTGCCAGCAGCTTCCTGGTCTCCCTCTCGAACACCGGGGAGCTGTTTTTT.